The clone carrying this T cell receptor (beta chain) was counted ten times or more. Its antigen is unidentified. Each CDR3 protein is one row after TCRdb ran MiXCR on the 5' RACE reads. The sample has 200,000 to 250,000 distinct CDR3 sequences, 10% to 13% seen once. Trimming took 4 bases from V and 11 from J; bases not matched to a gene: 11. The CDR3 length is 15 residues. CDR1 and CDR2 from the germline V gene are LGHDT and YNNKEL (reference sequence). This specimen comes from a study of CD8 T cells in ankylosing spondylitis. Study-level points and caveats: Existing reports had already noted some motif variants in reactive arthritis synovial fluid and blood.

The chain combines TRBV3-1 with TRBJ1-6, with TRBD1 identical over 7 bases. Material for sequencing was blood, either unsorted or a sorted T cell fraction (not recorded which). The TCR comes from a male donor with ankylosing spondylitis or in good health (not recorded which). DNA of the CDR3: TGTGCCAGCAGCCCAAAATCGACAGGGCCTCCACCCCTCCACTTT. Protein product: CASSPKSTGPPPLHF. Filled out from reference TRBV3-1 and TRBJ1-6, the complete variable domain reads DTAVSQTPKYLVTQMGNDKSIKCEQNLGHDTMYWYKQDSKKFLKIMFSYNNKELIINETVPNRFSPKSPDKAHLNLHINSLELGDSAVYFCASSPKSTGPPPLHFGNGTRLTVT.